This T cell receptor beta chain was sequenced during a study of PD-1 blockade in classical Hodgkin lymphoma. Overall study results and limits: Newly diagnosed patients were said to have less baseline TCR diversity than healthy donors did.

Time point denoted: newly diagnosed, previously untreated cHL patient sample. CD4+ T cells were purified from thawed PBMCs by magnetic negative selection. Using immunoSEQ multiplex PCR, the repertoire was profiled, and TCRdb retains in-frame clones only, with some absent. The sample gives fewer than 25,000 clones, more than 90% of which show up once; 0.4% to 0.5% is in the top ten. This clone has more than one count but fewer than ten. Antigen unknown. Losses at the gene ends were 0 bases for V and 4 bases for J; bases not matched to a gene: 8. Germline CDR1 reads LGHNA; CDR2 reads YNFKEQ. The length of the CDR3 is 17 residues.

V is TRBV4-2 and J is TRBJ2-5; TRBD2 matches 10 bases. The sample was CD4+ T cells from blood. The receptor's source is a human donor with classical Hodgkin lymphoma. As DNA, the CDR3 is TGTGCCAGCAGCCAAGATGGGGCTAGCGGGGGCGTAGAGACCCAGTACTTC. This translates into CASSQDGASGGVETQYF.